The 13 T cell receptor beta chains in this list originate from one sample, sequenced in a study of T cell responses to AZD1222 COVID-19 vaccine. The assay was immunoSEQ multiplex PCR, and TCRdb's table has in-frame clones only and misses some. The sample has over 70,000 clones, approximately 86% seen once. This material consisted of peripheral blood, taken on day 0 of MenACWY control vaccination. These receptors all stem from an adult in good health.

In this sample, this clone turned up once. This rearrangement joins TRBV7-8 to TRBJ1-1, with D possibly TRBD1 on 6 matching bases. The ends were cut back, 0 bases at V and 5 bases at J, with 13 bases in the middle. Germline V gene sequence: CDR1 SGHVS, CDR2 FQNEAQ. There are 15 residues in the CDR3. The CDR3 DNA reads TGTGCCAGCAGCTTAGCCGGACAGAGCGGGACTGAAGCTTTCTTT. It specifies CASSLAGQSGTEAFF.

This sequence joins TRBV12-5 and TRBJ1-2; unclear D gene. This CDR3 region has 12 residues. Trimming removed 3 bases from V and 8 bases from J, with 10 bases in between. Germline V CDR1 and CDR2: LGHNT, FRNRAP. The CDR3 coding sequence is TGTGCTAGTGGTTTTTCCTCGGGCGGCTACACCTTC. Encoded protein: CASGFSSGGYTF.

The chain has TRBV6-1 and TRBJ1-1, with a weak D call TRBD1 (5 bases). Germline V gives CDR1 MNHNS, CDR2 SASEGT. Trimming removed 3 bases from V and 4 bases from J, with 9 bases in between. The CDR3 spans 13 residues. In DNA, the CDR3 is TGTGCCAGCAGTGAGTGGGGGGGCACTGAAGCTTTCTTT. It is translated as CASSEWGGTEAFF.

V gene TRBV3-1 (or the pseudogene TRBV3-2) combines with J gene TRBJ1-3; D perhaps matches TRBD1 (6 bases). Germline V gives CDR1 LGHDT, CDR2 YNNKEL (reference sequence). The CDR3 loop spans 15 amino acids. Trimming removed 5 bases from V and 4 bases from J, with 15 bases in between. CDR3 DNA sequence: TGTGCCAGCAGCGGGGCACAGGGTAACGGAAACACCATATATTTT. It codes for CASSGAQGNGNTIYF.

This clone showed up just once. This chain joins TRBV2 and TRBJ1-4; weak D call: TRBD1 (6 bases). This CDR3 is 15 amino acids long. V was pared by 2 bases and J by 8 bases, with 15 bases between. Per germline, CDR1 SNHLY and CDR2 FYNNEI. Written as DNA, the CDR3 is TGTGCCAGCAGTGAATTGGGGGCGGCGGGGGAAAAACTGTTTTTT. Translating it yields CASSELGAAGEKLFF. Based on the CDR3 plus reference TRBV2 and TRBJ1-4, the full variable domain is EPEVTQTPSHQVTQMGQEVILRCVPISNHLYFYWYRQILGQKVEFLVSFYNNEISEKSEIFDDQFSVERPDGSNFTLKIRSTKLEDSAMYFCASSELGAAGEKLFFGSGTQLSVL.

This rearrangement joins TRBV6-2 or TRBV6-3 to TRBJ1-1; 12 bases map to TRBD1. Germline V gives CDR1 MNHEY, CDR2 SVGEGT. Germline trimming cut 5 bases from V and 0 bases from J; bases unmatched to any gene: 4. This CDR3 is 16 amino acids long. The CDR3 here is CASSPGTGGMNTEAFF. As DNA, the CDR3 is TGTGCCAGCAGTCCCGGGACAGGGGGCATGAACACTGAAGCTTTCTTT.

The chain couples TRBV19 to TRBJ1-2, with D maybe TRBD1 (6 bases). The CDR3 contains 15 residues. The germline V gene encodes CDR1 LNHDA and CDR2 SQIVND (reference sequence). Trimming left V 5 bases short and J 4 bases short, with 17 bases between. The CDR3 protein is CASSRSQQGSYGYTF. CDR3 DNA: TGTGCCAGTAGTCGCAGCCAACAGGGCTCCTATGGCTACACCTTC. The variable domain in full, with the rest retrieved from reference TRBV19 and TRBJ1-2, is DGGITQSPKYLFRKEGQNVTLSCEQNLNHDAMYWYRQDPGQGLRLIYYSQIVNDFQKGDIAEGYSVSREKKESFPLTVTSAQKNPTAFYLCASSRSQQGSYGYTFGSGTRLTVV.

The chain uses TRBV21-1 and TRBJ1-1. TRBV21-1 is a recognized pseudogene. This CDR3 is 15 amino acids long. The CDR3 coding sequence is TGTGCCAGCAGCAAAGCGGCCAAGGGTAACACTGAAGCTTTCTTT. Translating gives CASSKAAKGNTEAFF.

This chain links TRBV18 with TRBJ1-1, with TRBD1 identical over 10 bases. The V gene end was trimmed by 3 bases and the J gene end by 0 bases; junction bases not matched to a gene: 7. CDR3 size: 17 residues. CDR1 and CDR2 (germline): KGHSH, LQKENI. CDR3 nucleotide sequence: TGTGCCAGCTCACCGGAGACAGGGGGCACCATGAACACTGAAGCTTTCTTT. Its protein is CASSPETGGTMNTEAFF.

Only one count was recorded for this clone. V usage is TRBV9 and J usage is TRBJ1-4, with a possible D match to TRBD1 (5 bases). CDR3 length equals 14 residues. Per the germline V gene, CDR1 is SGDLS and CDR2 is YYNGEE. V gave up 4 bases and J gave up 6 bases, with 13 bases separating them. CDR3 coding DNA: TGTGCCAGCAGCTCGCAGGGAGGGGATGAAAAACTGTTTTTT. It translates to CASSSQGGDEKLFF.

Only a few counts were recorded for this clone. The rearrangement links TRBV3-1 (or the pseudogene TRBV3-2) to TRBJ2-7; 7 bases are shared with TRBD2. Unmatched junction bases numbered 5, after V lost 0 bases and J lost 3 bases. The germline gives CDR1 LGHDT, CDR2 YNNKEL (reference sequence). This CDR3 region has 15 residues. For the CDR3, the DNA is TGTGCCAGCAGCCAAGACGATCCGGGAGGCTACGAGCAGTACTTC. It yields the protein CASSQDDPGGYEQYF.

This clone was recorded once. The chain couples TRBV29-1 to TRBJ1-1; D is perhaps TRBD1 (5 bases). The CDR3 length is 13 residues. Germline V gives CDR1 SQVTM, CDR2 ANQGSEA. Trimming took off 7 bases at V and 0 bases at J, with 12 bases between the two ends. The CDR3 region is CSGLRDLNTEAFF. The CDR3 DNA sequence: TGCAGCGGCCTCAGGGATCTGAACACTGAAGCTTTCTTT.

The chain uses TRBV5-1 and TRBJ1-1; no clear D gene. The CDR3 totals 15 residues. The V end lost 0 bases, the J end lost 5 bases, and 14 bases lay between the germline ends. Germline V gene sequence: CDR1 SGHRS, CDR2 YFSETQ. Here the CDR3 DNA reads TGCGCCAGCAGCTTGGACGATTCGGGGAAGACTGAAGCTTTCTTT. It yields the protein CASSLDDSGKTEAFF.